Below, 28 T cell receptor beta chains from the same sample are listed, as sequenced in a study of beta chain features in type 1 diabetes. Isolated RNA was reverse transcribed in full, so expressed TCRB transcripts were sequenced. Sequencing was performed with immunoSEQ multiplex PCR; in TCRdb, only in-frame clones are kept and a portion is missing. The sample holds more than 300,000 clones, 7.5% to 9% seen once. Input material: central memory CD4+ T cells from blood. These receptors all stem from a woman between 18 and 29 years old in good health.

Many counts were recorded for this clone. The chain carries TRBV7-2 and TRBJ2-3; D possibly uses TRBD1 or TRBD2 (5 bases each). The V end lost 5 bases, the J end lost 8 bases, and 14 bases lay between the germline ends. The CDR3 is made up of 13 amino acids. Germline CDR1 and CDR2: SGHTA and FQGNSA. The CDR3 spells CASSNLRGATQYF. The CDR3 nucleotides are TGTGCCAGCAGCAACCTTAGGGGAGCTACGCAGTATTTT.

The rearrangement links TRBV7-2 to TRBJ1-4, with D perhaps matching TRBD1 (6 bases). The CDR3 is 16 residues long. Trimming took off 5 bases at V and 5 bases at J, with 18 bases between the two ends. Looked up from germline, CDR1 is SGHTA and CDR2 is FQGNSA. The DNA for the CDR3 is TGTGCCAGCAGCGTCCAGCCCCGGGGGCGGAATGAAAAACTGTTTTTT. It is translated as CASSVQPRGRNEKLFF. Filled out from reference TRBV7-2 and TRBJ1-4, the complete variable domain reads GAGVSQSPSNKVTEKGKDVELRCDPISGHTALYWYRQSLGQGLEFLIYFQGNSAPDKSGLPSDRFSAERTGGSVSTLTIQRTQQEDSAVYLCASSVQPRGRNEKLFFGSGTQLSVL.

Only a few counts were recorded for this clone. The chain couples TRBV7-6 to TRBJ1-4; D gene uncertain. The CDR3 runs to 14 residues. Germline CDR1 SGHVS, CDR2 FNYEAQ. Deletions cut 3 bases from V and 7 bases from J, with 12 bases between. The CDR3 loop is CASSLRALGEKLFF. CDR3 bases: TGTGCCAGCAGCTTGAGGGCCCTTGGTGAAAAACTGTTTTTT. Complete variable domain (other parts from reference TRBV7-6 and TRBJ1-4): GAGVSQSPRYKVTKRGQDVALRCDPISGHVSLYWYRQALGQGPEFLTYFNYEAQQDKSGLPNDRFSAERPEGSISTLTIQRTEQRDSAMYRCASSLRALGEKLFFGSGTQLSVL.

V and J are TRBV18 and TRBJ2-6; TRBD2 might be the D (6 bases). Trimming left V 3 bases short and J 4 bases short, with 7 bases between. CDR1 and CDR2 (germline): KGHSH, LQKENI. The CDR3 loop spans 14 amino acids. The chain's CDR3 is CASSPAGGANVLTF. In DNA, the CDR3 is TGTGCCAGCTCACCTGCGGGGGGGGCCAACGTCCTGACTTTC.

This clone was seen only a few times. This rearrangement joins TRBV7-2 to TRBJ2-3; a weak D match, TRBD2 (6 bases). Trimming removed 3 bases at V and 9 bases at J, with 16 bases between. CDR3 length equals 14 residues. Germline CDR1 reads SGHTA; CDR2 reads FQGNSA. The CDR3 coding sequence is TGTGCCAGCAGCTTGGGGACGGGGGATAAAACGCAGTATTTT. Its protein product is CASSLGTGDKTQYF.

This clone was counted ten times or more. The rearrangement joins TRBV15 to TRBJ2-1; 7 positions match TRBD2. The CDR3 extends over 18 amino acids. Trimming cost V 5 bases and J 0 bases; bases outside gene matches: 13. Germline-derived CDR1 and CDR2 are LNHNV and YYDKDF (reference sequence). The CDR3: CATSGAGVSMSSYNEQFF. The CDR3 DNA follows: TGTGCCACCAGCGGTGCGGGAGTGTCAATGAGCTCCTACAATGAGCAGTTCTTC.

This clone was picked up a small number of times. J is TRBJ1-2 and V is TRBV5-1, with unresolved D. This CDR3 is built from 13 residues. Trimming cost V 0 bases and J 6 bases, with 9 bases left between them. Germline lookup yields CDR1 SGHRS and CDR2 YFSETQ. The CDR3 sequence is CASSLGDGNGYTF. CDR3 coding DNA: TGCGCCAGCAGCTTGGGAGACGGAAATGGCTACACCTTC.

CDR3 sequence reads: CAISGGTRDREQFF. CDR3 in DNA: TGTGCCATCAGTGGGGGGACTAGGGATCGTGAGCAGTTCTTC. The gene calls are TRBV10-3 and TRBJ2-1; 8 bases align to TRBD2. V shed 4 bases, J shed 9 bases, and the junction held 8 bases outside the gene matches. The CDR3 contains 14 residues. CDR1 and CDR2 from the germline V gene are ENHRY and SYGVKD.

This chain uses TRBV5-1 with TRBJ2-1, with 11 bases identical to TRBD2. CDR3 length: 16 amino acids. Germline trimming cut 6 bases from V and 5 bases from J; bases unmatched to any gene: 10. CDR1 and CDR2 from the germline V gene are SGHRS and YFSETQ. This chain's CDR3 is CASNKFELAGDNEQFF. The CDR3 DNA follows: TGCGCCAGCAACAAATTTGAACTAGCGGGGGACAATGAGCAGTTCTTC.

This sequence joins TRBV6-6 and TRBJ2-7, with D possibly being TRBD1 (5 bases). Germline CDR1 reads MNHNY; CDR2 reads SVGAGI (reference sequence). This CDR3 spans 16 amino acids. V shed 0 bases and J shed 0 bases, with 12 bases lying between them. The CDR3, as DNA: TGTGCCAGCAGTTACTCAAGCCGACAGATCTCCTACGAGCAGTACTTC. Protein sequence: CASSYSSRQISYEQYF.

The rearrangement joins TRBV27 to TRBJ1-5, with 7 bases identical to TRBD1. With V trimmed by 6 bases and J by 3 bases, 11 bases remained unmatched. This CDR3 is 16 amino acids long. Germline V gene sequence: CDR1 MNHEY, CDR2 SMNVEV (reference sequence). CDR3 DNA: TGTGCCAGCAGAAAGACGACAGGGACCAACAATCAGCCCCAGCATTTT. Its translation: CASRKTTGTNNQPQHF.

This clone was seen a few times. V usage is TRBV28 and J usage is TRBJ2-3, with a possible D match to TRBD2 (5 bases). V was trimmed by 4 bases and J by 3 bases, leaving 11 bases between them. The CDR3 totals 14 residues. CDR1 is MDHEN and CDR2 is SYDVKM in the germline V gene. The CDR3 DNA follows: TGTGCCAGCAGTTCCTCCGGGGTAACAGATACGCAGTATTTT. Translating it yields CASSSSGVTDTQYF.

This clone has just a few counts. The chain recombines TRBV6-5 with TRBJ1-5; 7 bases fit TRBD1. V gave up 8 bases and J gave up 5 bases; unmatched junction bases: 3. There are 12 residues in the CDR3. CDR1 is MNHEY, CDR2 SVGAGI, per germline. CDR3 sequence: CASGQGDQPQHF. The CDR3 nucleotides read TGTGCCAGCGGTCAGGGGGATCAGCCCCAGCATTTT.

V is TRBV2 and J is TRBJ1-5; D may be TRBD1 (5 bases). The CDR3 extends over 14 amino acids. V shed 4 bases and J shed 0 bases, with 7 bases lying between them. The germline V gene has CDR1 SNHLY and CDR2 FYNNEI. CDR3 bases: TGTGCCAGCAGTGGAGGGGATAGCAATCAGCCCCAGCATTTT. Encoded protein: CASSGGDSNQPQHF.

This clone was picked up many times. The V and J genes are TRBV5-1 and TRBJ2-7; D not certain. V shed 7 bases and J shed 1 base, with 9 bases lying between them. CDR1 SGHRS and CDR2 YFSETQ come from the germline V gene. The CDR3 runs to 12 residues. CDR3 residues: CASSDQSYEQYF. CDR3 DNA: TGCGCCAGCTCAGATCAGTCCTACGAGCAGTACTTC.

This clone has only a few counts. Other DNA sequences in the same sample also yield this CDR3. The chain employs TRBV9 and TRBJ2-7; 7 bases align to TRBD2. The CDR3 is made up of 14 amino acids. The germline gives CDR1 SGDLS, CDR2 YYNGEE. Unmatched junction bases numbered 2, after V lost 0 bases and J lost 2 bases. The CDR3 is CASSVDGGTYEQYF. In DNA, the CDR3 is TGTGCCAGCAGCGTAGACGGGGGGACCTACGAGCAGTACTTC.

This clone was counted ten times or more. The chain uses TRBV5-1 and TRBJ2-7; TRBD1 or TRBD2 may be the D gene (8 bases each). This CDR3 region has 20 residues. V lost 4 bases to trimming and J lost 4 bases, with 33 bases between them. Germline loops: CDR1 SGHRS, CDR2 YFSETQ. The CDR3 DNA sequence: TGCGCCAGCAGCCCCCGCCCGACAGGGGAGCGGGAGAGAATAAGATACGAGCAGTACTTC. It specifies CASSPRPTGERERIRYEQYF.

This clone has more than one count but fewer than ten. The chain uses TRBV18 and TRBJ2-5, with a weak D call TRBD2 (5 bases). The CDR3 loop spans 13 amino acids. Trimming took 2 bases from V and 5 from J, leaving 9 bases between them. The germline gives CDR1 KGHSH, CDR2 LQKENI. CDR3 sequence: CASSPEGWETQYF. DNA for the CDR3: TGTGCCAGCTCACCAGAGGGATGGGAGACCCAGTACTTC.

This clone was recorded many times. The same CDR3 arises from other DNA sequences in this sample as well. The genes are TRBV29-1 and TRBJ1-5, with a possible D match to TRBD1 (6 bases). Trimming took 1 base from V and 5 from J, leaving 9 bases between them. The CDR3 extends over 13 amino acids. CDR1 is SQVTM, CDR2 ANQGSEA, per germline. The CDR3 region has the DNA TGCAGCGTTGAAGCAGGGGCTGATCAGCCCCAGCATTTT. Residues: CSVEAGADQPQHF.

This chain connects TRBV18 to TRBJ2-1; tentative D call: TRBD2 (6 bases). Germline CDR1 reads KGHSH; CDR2 reads LQKENI. This CDR3 spans 13 amino acids. Trimming took 6 bases from V and 6 from J, leaving 12 bases between them. DNA of the CDR3: TGTGCCAGCTCCCCCGACGGGAGCAATGAGCAGTTCTTC. Amino acids: CASSPDGSNEQFF. Full variable domain (rest looked up from reference TRBV18 and TRBJ2-1): NAGVMQNPRHLVRRRGQEARLRCSPMKGHSHVYWYRQLPEEGLKFMVYLQKENIIDESGMPKERFSAEFPKEGPSILRIQQVVRGDSAAYFCASSPDGSNEQFFGPGTRLTVL.

This chain connects TRBV2 to TRBJ2-3; 11 positions agree with TRBD1. The V gene end was trimmed by 6 bases and the J gene end by 2 bases; junction bases not matched to a gene: 7. This CDR3 is 16 amino acids long. The germline gives CDR1 SNHLY, CDR2 FYNNEI. The CDR3 region is CASRRDRGFFTDTQYF. CDR3 coding DNA: TGTGCCAGCAGGCGGGACAGGGGGTTTTTCACAGATACGCAGTATTTT.

V usage is TRBV6-1 and J usage is TRBJ2-5, with D possibly TRBD2 on 5 matching bases. V gave up 7 bases and J gave up 4 bases, with 13 bases separating them. Germline V gene sequence: CDR1 MNHNS, CDR2 SASEGT. The length of the CDR3 is 13 residues. In DNA form, the CDR3 reads TGTGCCAGCATTTTTGAGGGAGCAGAGACCCAGTACTTC. This sequence encodes CASIFEGAETQYF.

This clone came up many times. This sequence joins TRBV20-1 and TRBJ2-7; D remains unclear. The V end was cut by 6 bases, the J end by 7 bases, with 13 bases between. The germline V gene encodes CDR1 DFQATT and CDR2 SNEGSKA (reference sequence). CDR3 length: 11 residues. The CDR3 loop is CSAMDRREQYF. The CDR3, as DNA: TGCAGTGCCATGGACCGTCGAGAGCAGTACTTC.

This clone has a handful of counts. The chain has TRBV6-5 and TRBJ2-5; D perhaps matches TRBD2 (5 bases). CDR3 length equals 15 residues. V lost 6 bases to trimming and J lost 10 bases, with 24 bases between them. CDR1 and CDR2 (germline): MNHEY, SVGAGI. The CDR3 is CASRPRFERPNHQYF. In DNA form, the CDR3 reads TGTGCCAGCAGACCCCGTTTCGAGCGGCCCAACCACCAGTACTTC.

This clone was observed a handful of times. The gene calls are TRBV11-2 and TRBJ1-2; 9 bases are shared with TRBD1. The V gene end was trimmed by 4 bases and the J gene end by 4 bases; junction bases not matched to a gene: 1. This CDR3 has 13 residues. Germline values: CDR1 SGHAT, CDR2 FQNNGV. CDR3 protein: CASSSQGAYGYTF. The CDR3 coding sequence is TGTGCCAGCAGCTCACAGGGGGCCTATGGCTACACCTTC.

The V gene is TRBV7-2, the J gene TRBJ1-2; TRBD1 agrees at 7 bases. CDR3 length: 16 residues. V shed 4 bases and J 5 bases; nucleotides not matched to a gene: 13. Germline CDR1 and CDR2: SGHTA and FQGNSA. The chain's CDR3 is CASSSGTGQILYGYTF. CDR3 nucleotide sequence: TGTGCCAGCAGCTCAGGAACGGGACAGATTCTTTATGGCTACACCTTC. Combining the CDR3 with reference TRBV7-2 and TRBJ1-2 gives the whole variable domain GAGVSQSPSNKVTEKGKDVELRCDPISGHTALYWYRQSLGQGLEFLIYFQGNSAPDKSGLPSDRFSAERTGGSVSTLTIQRTQQEDSAVYLCASSSGTGQILYGYTFGSGTRLTVV.

This clone was picked up many times. V usage is TRBV16 and J usage is TRBJ2-5; 12 nucleotides agree with TRBD2. CDR3 length: 13 residues. CDR1 and CDR2 (germline): KGHSY, FQNENV. V was clipped by 3 bases and J by 13 bases; unmatched bases: 6. The CDR3 DNA reads TGTGCCAGCAGCCAGTCTACTAGCGGGAGGCTGTACTTC. Its translation is CASSQSTSGRLYF.

J is TRBJ2-5 and V is TRBV9; TRBD2 might be the D (6 bases). V lost 0 bases, J lost 2 bases, and 20 bases lay in between. Germline V CDR1 and CDR2: SGDLS, YYNGEE. The length of the CDR3 is 18 residues. The CDR3 DNA reads as TGTGCCAGCAGCGTAGTATTCTGTGAGCGTAGCGGTCAAGAGACCCAGTACTTC. Translated: CASSVVFCERSGQETQYF. Supplemented by reference TRBV9 and TRBJ2-5, the full variable domain reads DSGVTQTPKHLITATGQRVTLRCSPRSGDLSVYWYQQSLDQGLQFLIQYYNGEERAKGNILERFSAQQFPDLHSELNLSSLELGDSALYFCASSVVFCERSGQETQYFGPGTRLLVL.